This entry concerns a single TCR beta chain. Germline CDR1 is SGHDT and CDR2 is YYEEEE. Trimming took off 6 bases at V and 6 bases at J, with 21 bases between the two ends. The CDR3 loop spans 15 amino acids. The entry originates in a study of cytomegalovirus exposure and HLA in healthy donors. The PCR employed 60 Vbeta primers together with 13 Jbeta primers. Only in-frame clones appear in the TCRdb table, and some are missing; sequencing was by immunoSEQ multiplex PCR. The repertoire has around 300,000 clones, under 80% of them found once; the top ten carry over 2%. V gene TRBV5-6 combines with J gene TRBJ1-1; D is uncertain. Material: PBMCs. The clonotype originates from a female donor in good health and CMV-seronegative. The CDR3 loop reads CASTKSNIPLPEAFF. The CDR3, as DNA: TGTGCCAGCACCAAATCGAACATCCCCCTGCCTGAAGCTTTCTTT.